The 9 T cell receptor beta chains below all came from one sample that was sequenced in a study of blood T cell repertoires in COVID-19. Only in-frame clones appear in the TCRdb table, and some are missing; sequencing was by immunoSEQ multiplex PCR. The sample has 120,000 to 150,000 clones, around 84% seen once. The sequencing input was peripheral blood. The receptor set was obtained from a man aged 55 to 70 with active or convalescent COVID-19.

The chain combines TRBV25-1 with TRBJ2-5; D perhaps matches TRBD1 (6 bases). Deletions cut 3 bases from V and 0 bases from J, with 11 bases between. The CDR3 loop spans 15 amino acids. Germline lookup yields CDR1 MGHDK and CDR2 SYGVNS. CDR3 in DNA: TGTGCCAGCAGTGACGGTAGGGGGAACCAAGAGACCCAGTACTTC. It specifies CASSDGRGNQETQYF.

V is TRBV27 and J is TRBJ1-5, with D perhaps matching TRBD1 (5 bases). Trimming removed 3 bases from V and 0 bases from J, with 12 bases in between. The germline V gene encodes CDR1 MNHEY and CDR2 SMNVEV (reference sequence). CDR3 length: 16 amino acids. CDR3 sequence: CASSFIGGYSNQPQHF. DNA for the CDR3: TGTGCCAGCAGTTTTATCGGGGGATATAGCAATCAGCCCCAGCATTTT.

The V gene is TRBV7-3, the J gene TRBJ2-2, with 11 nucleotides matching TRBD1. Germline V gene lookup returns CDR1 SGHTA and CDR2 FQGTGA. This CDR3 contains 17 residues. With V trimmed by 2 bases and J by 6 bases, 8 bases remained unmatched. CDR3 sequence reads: CASSLLPGQGVAGELFF. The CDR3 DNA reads TGTGCCAGCAGCTTACTCCCGGGACAGGGGGTCGCCGGGGAGCTGTTTTTT.

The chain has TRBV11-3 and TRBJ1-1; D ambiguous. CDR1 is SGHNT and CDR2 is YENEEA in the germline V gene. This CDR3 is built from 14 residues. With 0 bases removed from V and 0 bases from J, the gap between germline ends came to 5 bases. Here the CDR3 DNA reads TGTGCCAGCAGCTTAGAGGGCTTGAACACTGAAGCTTTCTTT. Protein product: CASSLEGLNTEAFF.

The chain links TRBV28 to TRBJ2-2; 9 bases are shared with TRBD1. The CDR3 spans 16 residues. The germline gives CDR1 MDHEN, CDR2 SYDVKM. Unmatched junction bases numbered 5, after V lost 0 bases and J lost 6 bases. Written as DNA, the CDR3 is TGTGCCAGCAGTTTATGGCTGGACAGGGGAGCCGGGGAGCTGTTTTTT. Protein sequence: CASSLWLDRGAGELFF.

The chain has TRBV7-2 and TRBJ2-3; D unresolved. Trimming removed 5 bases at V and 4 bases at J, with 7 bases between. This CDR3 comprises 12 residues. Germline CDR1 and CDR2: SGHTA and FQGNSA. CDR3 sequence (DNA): TGTGCCAGCAGCCTGGCCGCAGATACGCAGTATTTT. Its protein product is CASSLAADTQYF.

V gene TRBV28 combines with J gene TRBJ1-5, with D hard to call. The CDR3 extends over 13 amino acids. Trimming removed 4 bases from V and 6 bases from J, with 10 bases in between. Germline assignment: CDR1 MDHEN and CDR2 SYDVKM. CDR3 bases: TGTGCCAGCAGTTCGGGGTCCGTTCAGCCCCAGCATTTT. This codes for CASSSGSVQPQHF.

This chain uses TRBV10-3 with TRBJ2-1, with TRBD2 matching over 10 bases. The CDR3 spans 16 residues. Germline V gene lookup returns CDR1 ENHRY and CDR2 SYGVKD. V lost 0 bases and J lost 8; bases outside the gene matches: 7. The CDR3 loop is CAISESGSGRGYEQFF. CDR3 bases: TGTGCCATCAGTGAGTCCGGGAGCGGGAGGGGATATGAGCAGTTCTTC.

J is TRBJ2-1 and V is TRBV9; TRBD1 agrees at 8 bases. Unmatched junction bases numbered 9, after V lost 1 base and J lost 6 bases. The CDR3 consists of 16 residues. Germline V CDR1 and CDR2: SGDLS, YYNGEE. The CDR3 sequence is CASSVSPGGGRNEQFF. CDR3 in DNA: TGTGCCAGCAGCGTATCCCCAGGGGGCGGCCGCAATGAGCAGTTCTTC.